This TCR beta chain is drawn from a study of shared clonotypes between healthy human individuals. Overall study context: The plates for each donor numbered three CD4 naive, three CD4 memory, two CD8 naive and one CD8 memory. Study-wide results and caveats: Incomplete sequencing of sorted subsets was indicated by rarefaction despite large depth.

The CDR3 runs to 18 residues. The germline CDR1 and CDR2 sequences are SGHTA and FQGNSA. Trimming cost V 0 bases and J 3 bases; bases outside gene matches: 12. CD4+ cells yielded CD45RA+ naive and CD45RA-negative memory subsets. Clones were sequenced by immunoSEQ multiplex PCR, and TCRdb holds only the in-frame ones, with some missing. The data contain more than 2,000,000 clones, 85% to 95% of them seen just once; the ten biggest clones take up roughly 0.14%. The count of this clone is one. What it recognizes is unknown. What was sequenced was naive CD4+ T cells sorted from blood. Subset given: CD45RA+ positively selected. The TCR was taken from a man younger than 30 in good health. The chain is built from TRBV7-2 and TRBJ2-7; 9 bases match TRBD2. CDR3 bases: TGTGCCAGCAGCTTAGCGTCGGGGCTAGCGGGAAGGAACTACGAGCAGTACTTC. It specifies CASSLASGLAGRNYEQYF.